The T cell receptor (beta chain) described here comes from a study of cytomegalovirus exposure and HLA in healthy donors (dated by TCRdb to 2017 to 2019). Background on the whole study: An earlier analysis of approximately 550 of the donors reported 250 to 300 Gb of sequence data and some 120 million unique TCR beta sequences from roughly 200 million T cells. Around 320 gigabases of sequencing data and 70 million to 85 million unique TCR sequences were included in an early release covering several hundred HLA-typed donors. Of the 350 to 450 genotyped donors, 70% to 90% were placed in the genetic ancestry cluster associated with self-reported Caucasian donors. The study was designed to test whether signatures of past pathogen exposure could be identified by cataloging public T cell receptors. The T cell repertoires of 550 to 850 subjects were profiled by immunosequencing and related to cytomegalovirus serostatus. Along with the approximately 700-subject first cohort, a separate validation cohort of over a hundred different subjects was used. To predict cytomegalovirus infection status, the study combined high-throughput TCR immunosequencing, statistical association of individual TCRs with disease status, and machine learning. A later analysis re-analyzed previously published TCR beta repertoires from about 730 donors and added high-resolution HLA genotyping to study TCR occurrence patterns. The later analysis used no new phenotypic data to find candidate immune exposures, relying instead on TCR beta sequences and their occurrence across donors. To decide whether each TCR beta V gene segment behaved as functional or pseudogenic, an earlier analysis of some 570 of the donors relied on high-throughput TCR beta sequencing. Alongside the repertoire data, information on donor age, sex, ethnicity and CMV serostatus was compiled. A later genetic analysis used genome-wide SNP genotypes for about 65% of the roughly 700 donors, treating that subset as a discovery cohort. Every discovery cohort repertoire had been produced on one sequencing platform. HLA typing covered class I and class II loci at four-digit resolution. The number of donors typed differed by locus, with roughly 629-640 for A, B, C, DRB1 and DQB1, over 500 for DQA1, over 600 for DPA1, and around 430 for DPB1. Roughly five DR-DQ haplotypes were handled as single units for association and clustering, since linkage in the cohort was strong. Among 398 genotyped donors of the cohort, an average of around 240,000 unique TCR beta nucleotide sequences were sequenced per donor, around a sixth of them non-productive. What the study reported, not specific to this receptor: A cluster of highly shared sequence variants was judged likely to be a technical artifact of the sequencing pipeline. Broadly in line with IMGT annotations, most TCR beta V segments showed up in productive rearrangements about 87% or about 30% of the time in an earlier analysis of several hundred of the donors. A later analysis found that most CMV-associated TCR beta chains appeared HLA-restricted, with HLA associations seemingly driven largely by CMV exposure. In vitro tests confirmed that a few of the cytomegalovirus-associated TCR beta chains recognize cytomegalovirus antigens. This cohort had only TCR beta chains sequenced, and the lack of alpha or paired-chain data limited which features could be detected. Roughly uniform sequencing depth across donors was assumed in presence/absence analyses, although this assumption may not hold. According to a later genetic analysis, donors in an Asian-associated ancestry cluster had fewer N-insertions in productive TCRs than the roughly 670-donor mean. In a later genetic analysis, a missense DCLRE1C variant was associated with V-gene and J-gene trimming of TCR beta chains, and the association was replicated in an independent cohort. Strong co-occurrence of HLA alleles, especially DR and DQ, made assigning TCR associations to individual alleles difficult. The 87-base-pair reads could not distinguish some IMGT-functional V segments, including TRBV6-2 and TRBV6-3, so those segments were excluded. A further reported finding was that TCR beta sequences accurately predicted the HLA-A and HLA-B alleles for most subjects in the first cohort. Because counts were too low, about 18 rarely observed V segments, including chromosome 9 orphons, were excluded from the earlier analysis of roughly 580 of the donors. Most TCR sequences were observed very rarely across donors, whereas some public TCRs were present in many individuals. It was suggested by the authors that the approach could potentially be generalized to other disease states and immunological phenotypes. Because some donors lacked HLA typing at each locus, the association tests relied only on the typed subset. According to a later analysis, parvovirus B19, influenza, CMV and Epstein-Barr virus appeared linked to several top co-occurrence clusters. Linkage disequilibrium might explain the correlated functional status among segregating V segments, but an unknown experimental factor could not be excluded. Immune exposure information for the cohort was limited to CMV serostatus. Specific HLA alleles were associated with 15,000 to 20,000 TCR beta sequences at a false discovery rate of 0.05 in a later analysis. In a later analysis, HLA-associated TCR beta chains were found to be more clonally expanded and to have lower generation probabilities than equally common non-associated chains. In both the original and validation cohorts, the classifier was reported to diagnose cytomegalovirus status with high specificity and sensitivity. In a later analysis, the rate of TCR association differed among HLA loci, with DRB1 alleles having the most associated TCRs and HLA-C alleles having the fewest. The study listed 164 TCR beta chains as associated with cytomegalovirus.

For this clone: What antigen it recognizes has not been identified. The sample holds no much larger clone one base away, and base qualities are not on file.

V was cut back by 1 base and J by 2 bases, leaving a gap of 8 bases between them. The CDR3 goes from the cysteine to the phenylalanine over 15 residues. Only the CDR3 part of the read is kept: 45 bases, read in frame from the first base. From a lookup of the germline V gene, CDR1 and CDR2 are SGHTA and FQGNSA. Library method: the immunoSEQ multiplex PCR assay. For the multiplex PCR, a mixture combining 60 forward primers for TCR Vbeta segments and 13 reverse primers for TCR Jbeta segments was used. The CDR3 region of rearranged TCR beta genes was amplified from genomic DNA by a multiplex PCR assay. The amplified TCR beta libraries were sequenced on the Illumina HiSeq System as 87-base-pair reads. The study's processing was this. A later analysis counted 65 million to 90 million unique TCR beta chains across the roughly 700 repertoires, and some 11 million of these chains were shared by at least two donors. Raw reads were error-corrected and collapsed into unique sequences by a nearest-neighbor algorithm in which closely related sequences were merged to remove PCR and sequencing errors. Alignment of CDR3 sequences to IMGT reference sequences was used to assign V, D and J gene segments. For a sequence to be retained, a match of at least six nucleotides to both a V gene segment and a J gene segment was required. A rearrangement counted as productive if the CDR3 had no stop codons and remained in frame with V and J, and every other rearrangement counted as non-productive. Following IMGT convention, CDR3 was defined as the stretch from the second conserved V-encoded cysteine to the conserved J-encoded phenylalanine. Sequences without an unambiguous match to a single V gene segment were excluded from the earlier analysis of a few hundred of the donors. In an earlier analysis of almost 600 of the donors, a V segment was called functional when productive rearrangements were above 56.7%, and segregating when the standard deviation between donors exceeded 5%. A statistical classification framework was developed to diagnose cytomegalovirus status using the catalog of TCR beta chain sequences. In a later analysis, V and J genes were assigned by comparing TCR nucleotide sequences against IMGT/GENE-DB human TR gene sequences. Using the TCRdist pipeline, a later analysis assigned CDR3 sequences along with most-parsimonious VDJ recombination scenarios. In a later analysis, every TCR beta chain was defined by the combination of its CDR3 amino acid sequence and its V-gene family, and reads without a unique V-gene family were dropped. A later analysis removed 592 highly shared, low-generation-probability nucleotide sequences to deal with suspected cross-contamination and a sequencing artifact. For each public chain, a later analysis derived a clonal expansion index from normalized ranks of inferred template counts within each repertoire. In a later analysis, generation probabilities were computed with a VDJ recombination model fitted to out-of-frame rearrangements, and the resulting probabilities were checked against IGoR. A later analysis scored TCR-TCR, TCR-HLA and TCR-CMV co-occurrence with hypergeometric tests, applying a repertoire-size bias correction to TCR pairs. In a later analysis, false discovery rates were estimated by permuting HLA or CMV assignments 20 times. In a later analysis, co-occurring TCRs were grouped with DBSCAN, and TCRdist sequence similarity was added when clustering was performed within HLA-allele-positive subsets. Repertoires with fewer than 30,000 or more than 120,000 public chains, plus five repertoires with anomalous nucleotide sharing, were excluded from co-occurrence clustering. TCRdb took over this immuneACCESS table, retaining in-frame rearrangements with V and J assigned. Such tables are incomplete; in checked studies, under half of the missing clones stem from an unresolved V gene, and the remainder is unexplained. The DNA was the basis for D and trimming; V, J and clone size are from that table. Within this sample are roughly 150,000 clones, with approximately 78% of them counted one time only. Under 2% of the sample comes from the top ten.

The cohort was made up of several hundred healthy bone marrow donors. All cohort members were sampled while nominally healthy, although unrecorded immune exposures were likely present. The donor tested CMV seronegative, placing the donor among the roughly 340 seronegative members of the cohort. A peripheral blood sample was provided by each donor, and peripheral blood mononuclear cells were used for TCR beta sequencing. The Qiagen DNeasy Blood Extraction Kit was used to extract genomic DNA from the blood cell samples. The chain is made from TRBV7-2 and TRBJ2-2; TRBD2 is a weak D gene call, 5 bases matching. This clonotype was obtained from a woman aged 18-29 years in good health and CMV-seronegative. The sequenced sample was PBMCs. The DNA sequence follows: TGTGCCAGCAGCTTAGTCGACTACAACACCGGGGAGCTGTTTTTT. Its protein reads: CASSLVDYNTGELFF.